This T cell receptor beta chain derives from a study of tissue T cells after allogeneic stem cell transplantation. Study findings and constraints: Tissue-detected TCR repertoire was only partly captured by blood and spleen T cells. This small cohort was clinically heterogeneous, and sampling depth was a limitation. Few T cell clones were shared across patients, but motif clusters showed tissue-specific shared signatures. Anatomically similar tissues had similar TCR repertoires within each patient.

The germline V gene encodes CDR1 SNHLY and CDR2 FYNGKV (reference sequence). The CDR3 loop spans 14 amino acids. The J segment lost 0 bases and the V segment lost 5 bases, leaving 3 bases of the junction unmatched. Comments on this clone: The target antigen is unknown. Germline and genes: mouse. The read comes to an end 1 residue before the CDR3 does, leaving the germline J gene to fill in the end.

The table came from immunoSEQ multiplex PCR; TCRdb's copy has only in-frame clones and leaves some out. The sample shows some 22,000 clones, roughly three quarters of them seen only once. Sequenced: blood. The chain couples TRBV3 to TRBJ1-1, with 7 nucleotides matching TRBD1. This receptor was taken from a female BALB/c mouse in good health. For the strain, the MHC haplotype given is H2-d. The CDR3 bases that were read are TGTGCCAGCAGCGAACAGGGGACAAACACAGAAGTCTTC. Protein product: CASSEQGTNTEVF. The whole CDR3 is CASSEQGTNTEVFF.